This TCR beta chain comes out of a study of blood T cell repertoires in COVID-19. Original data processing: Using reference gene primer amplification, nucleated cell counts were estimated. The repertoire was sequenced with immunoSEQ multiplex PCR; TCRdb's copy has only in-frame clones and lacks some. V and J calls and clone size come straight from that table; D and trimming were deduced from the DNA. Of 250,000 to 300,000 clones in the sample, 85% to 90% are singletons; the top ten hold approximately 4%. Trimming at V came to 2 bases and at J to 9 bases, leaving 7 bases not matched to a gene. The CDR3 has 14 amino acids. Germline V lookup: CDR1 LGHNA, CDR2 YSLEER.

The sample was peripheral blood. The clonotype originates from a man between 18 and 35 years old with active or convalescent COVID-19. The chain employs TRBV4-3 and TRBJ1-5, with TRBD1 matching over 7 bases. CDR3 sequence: CASSQNQGGLPQHF. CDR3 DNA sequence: TGCGCCAGCAGCCAAAACCAGGGGGGTCTGCCCCAGCATTTT.